The 30 T cell receptor beta chains below all came from one sample that was sequenced in a study of blood T cell repertoires in COVID-19. Produced via immunoSEQ multiplex PCR; TCRdb's table is partial and in-frame only. In the table there are 200,000 to 250,000 clones, over 80% of which are singletons. Sequencing used peripheral blood. These receptors came from a young man with COVID-19, enrolled during active disease.

The gene calls are TRBV7-9 and TRBJ2-1; D is unclear. Germline V gives CDR1 SEHNR, CDR2 FQNEAQ (reference sequence). This CDR3 is 14 amino acids long. V gave up 1 base and J gave up 3 bases, with 7 bases separating them. The CDR3 sequence is CASSLETGYNEQFF. In nucleotides, the CDR3 is TGTGCCAGCAGCTTAGAGACTGGCTACAATGAGCAGTTCTTC.

The genes are TRBV19 and TRBJ1-5, with D hard to call. The V gene lost 5 bases and the J gene lost 5 bases, with 13 bases spanning the gap. The germline gives CDR1 LNHDA, CDR2 SQIVND (reference sequence). The CDR3 sequence is 14 residues long. The CDR3 protein is CASSSGGIDQPQHF. The CDR3 region has the DNA TGTGCCAGTAGTTCAGGAGGGATCGATCAGCCCCAGCATTTT. The whole variable domain, remainder taken from reference TRBV19 and TRBJ1-5, is DGGITQSPKYLFRKEGQNVTLSCEQNLNHDAMYWYRQDPGQGLRLIYYSQIVNDFQKGDIAEGYSVSREKKESFPLTVTSAQKNPTAFYLCASSSGGIDQPQHFGDGTRLSIL.

The CDR3 DNA reads TGTGCCACCAGCAGAGTAGCTGGTGTTCGGTCCGGGGAGCTGTTTTTT. Its translation is CATSRVAGVRSGELFF. V usage is TRBV15 and J usage is TRBJ2-2, with D hard to call. This CDR3 contains 16 residues. Germline V CDR1 and CDR2: LNHNV, YYDKDF (reference sequence). Trimming took 1 base from V and 6 from J, leaving 15 bases between them.

V is TRBV2 and J is TRBJ2-1; 11 bases are shared with TRBD2. CDR1 and CDR2 from the germline V gene are SNHLY and FYNNEI. Trimming took 7 bases from V and 6 from J; bases not matched to a gene: 2. The CDR3 length is 13 residues. The CDR3 protein is CASKLAGVNEQFF. CDR3 bases: TGTGCCAGCAAACTAGCGGGGGTCAATGAGCAGTTCTTC.

This rearrangement joins TRBV7-6 to TRBJ2-3, with D unresolved. The V gene's germline CDR1 is SGHVS and CDR2 FNYEAQ. Trimming left V 0 bases short and J 2 bases short, with 9 bases between. CDR3 size: 15 residues. CDR3: CASSLAESTTDTQYF. DNA for the CDR3: TGTGCCAGCAGCTTAGCAGAATCTACCACAGATACGCAGTATTTT.

The chain links TRBV19 to TRBJ1-2; D gene unclear. The germline V gene encodes CDR1 LNHDA and CDR2 SQIVND (reference sequence). Trimming removed 5 bases from V and 4 bases from J, with 5 bases in between. The CDR3 has 11 amino acids. In nucleotides, the CDR3 is TGTGCCAGTAGTGGAGTCTATGGCTACACCTTC. It yields the protein CASSGVYGYTF.

The genes are TRBV21-1 and TRBJ2-1; the table assigns TRBD2, which was not confirmed against the DNA. TRBV21-1 constitutes a pseudogene. This CDR3 comprises 17 residues. The CDR3: CASSKGGSGGAYNEQFF. DNA for the CDR3: TGTGCCAGCAGCAAAGGAGGGTCTGGCGGGGCCTACAATGAGCAGTTCTTC.

The table lists this clone with a count of one. The chain recombines TRBV19 with TRBJ1-1; possibly TRBD1 for D (6 bases). CDR1 and CDR2 (germline): LNHDA, SQIVND (reference sequence). The ends were cut back, 0 bases at V and 6 bases at J, with 11 bases in the middle. CDR3 size: 14 residues. DNA of the CDR3: TGTGCCAGTAGTATAGACCACGGACAGTCTGAAGCTTTCTTT. It is translated as CASSIDHGQSEAFF.

The CDR3 sequence is CASSPPGQGSYEQYF. CDR3 nucleotide sequence: TGTGCCAGCTCACCTCCCGGACAGGGATCCTACGAGCAGTACTTC. The V gene is TRBV18, the J gene TRBJ2-7, with 8 nucleotides matching TRBD1. The CDR3 totals 15 residues. Germline loops: CDR1 KGHSH, CDR2 LQKENI. V shed 3 bases and J 1 base; nucleotides not matched to a gene: 5.

The chain has TRBV27 and TRBJ2-7; 9 bases are shared with TRBD2. Per germline, CDR1 MNHEY and CDR2 SMNVEV (reference sequence). V was clipped by 3 bases and J by 3 bases; unmatched bases: 3. This CDR3 spans 14 amino acids. For the CDR3, the DNA is TGTGCCAGCAGTTTTTTAGCGGGGGACTACGAGCAGTACTTC. Translating gives CASSFLAGDYEQYF.

V is TRBV9 and J is TRBJ2-3, with 11 bases lining up with TRBD2. The V segment lost 0 bases and the J segment 4 bases; nucleotides outside the gene matches: 4. Germline V gene lookup returns CDR1 SGDLS and CDR2 YYNGEE. CDR3 size: 16 residues. The CDR3 bases are TGTGCCAGCAGCGTAGTTCTAGCGGGAGGTTCAGATACGCAGTATTTT. This sequence encodes CASSVVLAGGSDTQYF.

V gene TRBV7-3 combines with J gene TRBJ2-1, with D unresolved. Per the germline V gene, CDR1 is SGHTA and CDR2 is FQGTGA. V was trimmed by 3 bases and J by 0 bases, leaving 12 bases between them. This CDR3 region has 16 residues. CDR3 residues: CASSFIGGSSYNEQFF. CDR3 bases: TGTGCCAGCAGCTTCATTGGCGGTAGCTCCTACAATGAGCAGTTCTTC.

The sample holds one count of this clone. This specimen includes other DNA sequences encoding the same CDR3. The rearrangement links TRBV28 to TRBJ2-7; tentatively, D is TRBD2 (6 bases). The CDR3 spans 15 residues. Germline values: CDR1 MDHEN, CDR2 SYDVKM. V lost 3 bases and J 0 bases, leaving 12 bases between the germline ends. The CDR3 nucleotides are TGTGCCAGCAGTTTCCCAGCGGGTTCCTCCTACGAGCAGTACTTC. Translation: CASSFPAGSSYEQYF.

The chain joins TRBV4-3 to TRBJ1-2, with D maybe TRBD1 (6 bases). V was trimmed by 0 bases and J by 5 bases, leaving 13 bases between them. The germline CDR1 and CDR2 sequences are LGHNA and YSLEER. The CDR3 contains 15 residues. Here the CDR3 DNA reads TGCGCCAGCAGCCAAGATTCAGGCGGACAGTATGGCTACACCTTC. Translated: CASSQDSGGQYGYTF.

This clone has only one observation. V usage is TRBV5-4 and J usage is TRBJ2-7, with 12 bases aligning to TRBD2. Germline values: CDR1 SGHNT, CDR2 YYREEE (reference sequence). The junction had 8 bases not matched to a gene; V was cut back by 6 bases and J by 7 bases. The CDR3 runs 14 residues. CDR3 nucleotide sequence: TGTGCCAGCAAACTAGCGGGGGGTAAGGTAGAGCAGTACTTC. It translates to CASKLAGGKVEQYF.

The gene calls are TRBV19 and TRBJ1-1; tentatively, D is TRBD1 (6 bases). Trimming stripped 5 bases from V and 0 bases from J, with 16 bases between. Germline CDR1 and CDR2: LNHDA and SQIVND (reference sequence). The CDR3 contains 16 residues. In DNA form, the CDR3 reads TGTGCCAGTAGTTTCGGGGGGCGGTCGATGAACACTGAAGCTTTCTTT. Translated, it gives CASSFGGRSMNTEAFF. Together with reference TRBV19 and TRBJ1-1, the CDR3 gives the full variable domain: DGGITQSPKYLFRKEGQNVTLSCEQNLNHDAMYWYRQDPGQGLRLIYYSQIVNDFQKGDIAEGYSVSREKKESFPLTVTSAQKNPTAFYLCASSFGGRSMNTEAFFGQGTRLTVV.

This chain uses TRBV6-5 with TRBJ1-6, with a tentative D call TRBD1 (6 bases). CDR3 length: 15 amino acids. Germline V gene sequence: CDR1 MNHEY, CDR2 SVGAGI. V lost 7 bases to trimming and J lost 7 bases, with 17 bases between them. The CDR3 loop is CASNGRTDPNSPLHF. In DNA, the CDR3 is TGTGCCAGCAATGGTCGGACAGACCCCAATTCACCCCTCCACTTT.

This clone was seen just once. V is TRBV27 and J is TRBJ1-1, with TRBD1 matching over 11 bases. Unmatched junction bases numbered 7, after V lost 3 bases and J lost 4 bases. The CDR3 loop spans 16 amino acids. Germline V gene lookup returns CDR1 MNHEY and CDR2 SMNVEV (reference sequence). CDR3 sequence reads: CASSLEDRGQSTEAFF. The CDR3 DNA sequence: TGTGCCAGCAGTTTGGAGGACAGGGGGCAAAGCACTGAAGCTTTCTTT.

This chain connects TRBV11-2 to TRBJ2-2; 7 bases line up with TRBD2. The germline V gene encodes CDR1 SGHAT and CDR2 FQNNGV. V lost 4 bases and J lost 6; bases outside the gene matches: 11. This CDR3 region has 16 residues. The CDR3 coding sequence is TGTGCCAGCAGCTATGCGGCGGGAGTTCTGTCCGGGGAGCTGTTTTTT. It codes for CASSYAAGVLSGELFF.

The chain carries TRBV20-1 and TRBJ2-5, with 9 bases that match TRBD2. The V gene end was trimmed by 3 bases and the J gene end by 1 base; junction bases not matched to a gene: 12. The CDR3 totals 17 residues. The germline V gene encodes CDR1 DFQATT and CDR2 SNEGSKA (reference sequence). The CDR3, as DNA: TGCAGTGCTAGTCGTGATAGGCGGGGGGGCCCCCAAGAGACCCAGTACTTC. Residues: CSASRDRRGGPQETQYF.

The chain is built from TRBV3-1 (or the pseudogene TRBV3-2) and TRBJ1-6; 7 nucleotides align to TRBD1. The V segment lost 4 bases and the J segment 8 bases; nucleotides outside the gene matches: 8. The CDR3 has 15 amino acids. The germline CDR1 and CDR2 sequences are LGHDT and YNNKEL (reference sequence). DNA for the CDR3: TGTGCCAGCAGCCTGACAGGGTGGAGAGATTCACCCCTCCACTTT. This codes for CASSLTGWRDSPLHF.

The chain couples TRBV11-2 to TRBJ2-7, with 13 bases identical to TRBD2. After removal of 5 bases from V and 3 bases from J, the junction contained 7 bases not matched to a gene. This CDR3 is 16 amino acids long. Germline assignment: CDR1 SGHAT and CDR2 FQNNGV. CDR3 region: CASSTRTSGGIYEQYF. DNA of the CDR3: TGTGCCAGCAGCACGAGGACTAGCGGGGGCATCTACGAGCAGTACTTC.

This chain uses TRBV6-2 or TRBV6-3 with TRBJ2-7; a possible D gene is TRBD2 (6 bases). Germline V gives CDR1 MNHEY, CDR2 SVGEGT. The CDR3 sequence is 15 residues long. V was trimmed by 2 bases and J by 5 bases, leaving 16 bases between them. The CDR3, as DNA: TGTGCCAGCAGTTACAGGGTGGAGGGAAAGGACGAGCAGTACTTC. It encodes CASSYRVEGKDEQYF.

This rearrangement joins TRBV30 to TRBJ1-1, with TRBD1 matching over 8 bases. This CDR3 is built from 15 residues. Germline V gives CDR1 GTSNPN, CDR2 SVGIG (reference sequence). J lost 4 bases, V lost 0 bases, and 7 bases had no gene match. In DNA, the CDR3 is TGTGCCTGGAGTGTACTTGGGACAGGACCCACTGAAGCTTTCTTT. Protein product: CAWSVLGTGPTEAFF.

Only one count was recorded for this clone. The chain uses TRBV28 and TRBJ1-2; 9 bases align to TRBD1. The CDR3 extends over 12 amino acids. CDR1 is MDHEN, CDR2 SYDVKM, per germline. V gave up 6 bases and J gave up 7 bases; unmatched junction bases: 3. DNA of the CDR3: TGTGCCAGCAGCTCACAGGGGGCTGGCTACACCTTC. Translating it yields CASSSQGAGYTF.

This chain connects TRBV18 to TRBJ2-7; D is perhaps TRBD2 (6 bases). V was cut by 2 bases and J by 3 bases, with 20 bases left in between. Germline V gene lookup returns CDR1 KGHSH and CDR2 LQKENI. This CDR3 has 17 residues. Written as DNA, the CDR3 is TGTGCCAGCTCACCATTCAGGGCGGGACGGACCAGCTACGAGCAGTACTTC. Translating it yields CASSPFRAGRTSYEQYF.

This clone was seen a few times. The chain joins TRBV28 to TRBJ1-2; perhaps TRBD1 as D (6 bases). Germline values: CDR1 MDHEN, CDR2 SYDVKM. The CDR3 loop spans 15 amino acids. The germline V and J ends were trimmed by 3 bases and 1 base, with 12 bases remaining between them. The CDR3 here is CASSFGGAGNYGYTF. CDR3 nucleotide sequence: TGTGCCAGCAGTTTTGGGGGGGCGGGTAACTATGGCTACACCTTC.

This clone has just a few counts. At one of its ends the junction is not consistent with the germline gene, which may arise from a read error. The J gene is TRBJ2-7, the V gene TRBV3-1 (or the pseudogene TRBV3-2); 10 nucleotides agree with TRBD2. Germline V gene data show CDR1 as LGHDT and CDR2 as YNNKEL (reference sequence). The CDR3 spans 17 residues. The CDR3 DNA follows: TGTGCCAGCAGTCAAGGGGTAGCGGGAGGACAACCCTACGAGCAGTACTTC. It codes for CASSQGVAGGQPYEQYF.

V and J are TRBV4-1 and TRBJ2-3, with no clear D. Trimming took 1 base from V and 4 from J, leaving 9 bases between them. CDR1 MGHRA and CDR2 YSYEKL come from the germline V gene. The CDR3 length is 14 residues. CDR3 DNA: TGCGCCAGCAGCCAAGGAGGTTCCCCAGATACGCAGTATTTT. Amino acid sequence: CASSQGGSPDTQYF.

In its sample, this clone was seen once. The gene calls are TRBV19 and TRBJ1-1; 8 bases agree with TRBD1. Germline CDR1 is LNHDA and CDR2 is SQIVND (reference sequence). This CDR3 comprises 15 residues. Trimming removed 5 bases from V and 5 bases from J; junction bases left unmatched: 10. CDR3 sequence reads: CASSPRTGSRTEAFF. The CDR3 bases are TGTGCCAGTAGTCCCCGGACAGGGAGTAGGACTGAAGCTTTCTTT.